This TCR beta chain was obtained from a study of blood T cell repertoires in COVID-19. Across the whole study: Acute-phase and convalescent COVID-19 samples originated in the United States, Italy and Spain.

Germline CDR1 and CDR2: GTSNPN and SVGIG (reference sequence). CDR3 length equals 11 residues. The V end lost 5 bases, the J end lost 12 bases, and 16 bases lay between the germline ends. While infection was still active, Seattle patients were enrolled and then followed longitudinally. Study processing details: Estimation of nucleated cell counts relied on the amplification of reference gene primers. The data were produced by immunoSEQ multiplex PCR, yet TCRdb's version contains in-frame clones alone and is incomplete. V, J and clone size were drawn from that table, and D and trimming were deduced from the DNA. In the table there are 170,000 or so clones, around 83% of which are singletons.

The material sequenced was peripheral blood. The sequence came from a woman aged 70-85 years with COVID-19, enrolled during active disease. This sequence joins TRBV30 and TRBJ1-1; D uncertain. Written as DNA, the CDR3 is TGTGCCTGGGTCCTGGAGGTCATACCTTTCTTT. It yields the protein CAWVLEVIPFF.